These 25 T cell receptor beta chains originate from one sample sequenced in a study of regulatory T cells in long-lasting Graves disease. The time point denotes: newly diagnosed GD, antithyroid drugs for less than 3 months. PBMC RNA was the source of the TCR library. Sequencing libraries for TCR beta were prepared with iRepertoire HTBI primers and Arm-PCR of CDR3 regions. TCRdb called the multiplex PCR reads again in MiXCR, with one record for every CDR3 protein. This sample has roughly 320,000 distinct CDR3 sequences; approximately 16% occur once, and the top ten carry roughly 30%. This sample also appeared in a second study, on T cells in Graves' hyperthyroidism and ophthalmopathy.

The sample here was peripheral blood mononuclear cells (PBMCs), taken at new diagnosis, from a patient treated with antithyroid drugs. All receptors come from a man aged 35 to 55 with Graves disease.

This clonotype was seen a few times. V usage is TRBV12-3 or TRBV12-4 and J usage is TRBJ1-3, with 7 bases lining up with TRBD1. The CDR3 is made up of 18 amino acids. Trimming cost V 1 base and J 0 bases; bases outside gene matches: 9. In DNA, the CDR3 is TGTGCCAGCAGTTTAGGGTTCAAGGGGGCCCTCTCTGGAAACACCATATATTTT. Protein: CASSLGFKGALSGNTIYF.

This clonotype was detected ten times or more. This chain joins TRBV28 and TRBJ1-5; no firm D call. This CDR3 is 13 amino acids long. CDR1 and CDR2 (germline): MDHEN, SYDVKM. V was pared by 6 bases and J by 2 bases, with 8 bases between. Here the CDR3 DNA reads TGTGCCAGCAGCTCATGGGGCAATCAGCCCCAGCATTTT. It translates to CASSSWGNQPQHF. The whole variable domain, remainder taken from reference TRBV28 and TRBJ1-5, is DVKVTQSSRYLVKRTGEKVFLECVQDMDHENMFWYRQDPGLGLRLIYFSYDVKMKEKGDIPEGYSVSREKKERFSLILESASTNQTSMYLCASSSWGNQPQHFGDGTRLSIL.

This clonotype was detected many times. The chain links TRBV7-2 to TRBJ2-5, with 9 bases fitting TRBD2. The CDR3 is made up of 16 amino acids. V shed 1 base and J 4 bases; nucleotides not matched to a gene: 7. The germline CDR1 and CDR2 sequences are SGHTA and FQGNSA. CDR3 in DNA: TGTGCCAGCAGCTTAGAGTGGCGGGGGGGCCGAGAGACCCAGTACTTC. The encoded protein is CASSLEWRGGRETQYF.

This clonotype was seen ten or more times. The gene calls are TRBV12-3 or TRBV12-4 and TRBJ1-1; perhaps TRBD1 as D (6 bases). The CDR3 has 14 amino acids. V lost 5 bases to trimming and J lost 4 bases, with 14 bases between them. CDR3 sequence: CASSTGGGFTEAFF. DNA for the CDR3: TGTGCCAGCAGTACCGGCGGGGGCTTCACTGAAGCTTTCTTT.

This clonotype was picked up many times. This chain links TRBV11-2 with TRBJ2-5, with 12 bases matching TRBD2. This CDR3 has 17 residues. CDR1 SGHAT and CDR2 FQNNGV come from the germline V gene. With V trimmed by 8 bases and J by 2 bases, 12 bases remained unmatched. DNA for the CDR3: TGTGCCAGCGCATCTAGCGGGGGGGCAAGACCACAAGAGACCCAGTACTTC. Translating gives CASASSGGARPQETQYF.

This clonotype showed up many times. The J gene is TRBJ1-2, the V gene TRBV20-1; D is uncertain. Germline V gives CDR1 DFQATT, CDR2 SNEGSKA (reference sequence). The CDR3 is made up of 14 amino acids. V was trimmed by 0 bases and J by 8 bases, leaving 16 bases between them. This chain's CDR3 is CSAREFEAVRGYTF. The CDR3 bases are TGCAGTGCTAGAGAGTTCGAGGCGGTTCGGGGCTACACCTTC.

This clonotype showed up many times. V and J are TRBV28 and TRBJ2-7, with D tentatively TRBD1 or TRBD2 (5 bases each). The V gene lost 6 bases and the J gene lost 3 bases, with 15 bases spanning the gap. The CDR3 runs to 14 residues. Per germline, CDR1 MDHEN and CDR2 SYDVKM. The CDR3: CASSTPGAVYEQYF. DNA for the CDR3: TGTGCCAGCAGCACACCCGGGGCAGTCTACGAGCAGTACTTC.

The rearrangement uses TRBV20-1 and TRBJ2-1; D tentatively reads TRBD1 or TRBD2 (6 bases each). The CDR3 sequence is 13 residues long. The ends were cut back, 5 bases at V and 7 bases at J, with 15 bases in the middle. CDR1 and CDR2 (germline): DFQATT, SNEGSKA (reference sequence). This chain's CDR3 is CSARGPSGNEQFF. The CDR3 bases are TGCAGTGCTCGGGGGCCGTCAGGAAATGAGCAGTTCTTC.

The chain joins TRBV6-2 or TRBV6-3 to TRBJ1-2, with TRBD1 matching 8 bases. J lost 4 bases, V lost 5 bases, and 3 bases had no gene match. The CDR3 length is 13 residues. Germline V CDR1 and CDR2: MNHEY, SVGEGT. Written as DNA, the CDR3 is TGTGCCAGCAGTACAGGGGGAGGCTATGGCTACACCTTC. Translation gives CASSTGGGYGYTF.

This clonotype was seen at least ten times. The chain combines TRBV11-2 with TRBJ2-7; D unclear. V lost 1 base, J lost 4 bases, and 8 bases lay in between. Germline assignment: CDR1 SGHAT and CDR2 FQNNGV. The CDR3 consists of 13 residues. The CDR3 nucleotides read TGTGCCAGCAGCTTAGTGTGGGGATACGAGCAGTACTTC. This codes for CASSLVWGYEQYF.

This sequence joins TRBV9 and TRBJ2-5, with D tentatively TRBD1 (6 bases). The CDR3 consists of 15 residues. V lost 4 bases to trimming and J lost 4 bases, with 17 bases between them. Germline CDR1 reads SGDLS; CDR2 reads YYNGEE. The DNA for the CDR3 is TGTGCCAGCAGCCAGGGGTGGGCAGGAGGAGAGACCCAGTACTTC. As protein: CASSQGWAGGETQYF.

This clonotype occurred a few times. The V gene is TRBV12-3 or TRBV12-4, the J gene TRBJ2-2, with D perhaps TRBD2 (6 bases). V lost 2 bases and J lost 1, with 11 bases in between. CDR3 length: 16 amino acids. For the CDR3, the DNA is TGTGCCAGCAGTTTAAAGGCGGGGTTGAACACCGGGGAGCTGTTTTTT. This translates into CASSLKAGLNTGELFF.

Ten or more counts support this clonotype. This chain connects TRBV9 to TRBJ2-6; maybe TRBD1 (6 bases). This CDR3 region has 14 residues. Germline V gene data show CDR1 as SGDLS and CDR2 as YYNGEE. The ends were cut back, 3 bases at V and 2 bases at J, with 6 bases in the middle. CDR3 sequence (DNA): TGTGCCAGCAGCGACAGGGCTGGGGCCAACGTCCTGACTTTC. Protein sequence: CASSDRAGANVLTF.

CDR3 protein: CASSLRWSLLGDTQYF. The DNA of the CDR3 is TGTGCCAGCAGCTTAAGATGGTCCCTGCTAGGGGATACGCAGTATTTT. The chain is built from TRBV7-9 and TRBJ2-3; D uncertain. The CDR3 extends over 16 amino acids. The V gene's germline CDR1 is SEHNR and CDR2 FQNEAQ (reference sequence). V was clipped by 2 bases and J by 6 bases, with 18 bases between them.

This rearrangement joins TRBV12-3 or TRBV12-4 to TRBJ2-1, with 12 nucleotides matching TRBD2. CDR3 size: 16 residues. Trimming cost V 5 bases and J 12 bases; bases outside gene matches: 14. For the CDR3, the DNA is TGTGCCAGCAGTCTCGGGACTAGCGGGTTCCTTGGTGTGCAGTTCTTC. Amino acid sequence: CASSLGTSGFLGVQFF.

This chain uses TRBV2 with TRBJ2-7; D is undetermined. There are 11 residues in the CDR3. Germline V gene lookup returns CDR1 SNHLY and CDR2 FYNNEI. Trimming stripped 6 bases from V and 4 bases from J, with 7 bases between. The CDR3 is CASRVEYEQYF. The CDR3 DNA sequence: TGTGCCAGCAGAGTAGAATACGAGCAGTACTTC.

This clonotype was counted ten times or more. The chain uses TRBV5-1 and TRBJ1-6; TRBD1 matches at 7 bases. Germline V gene data show CDR1 as SGHRS and CDR2 as YFSETQ. V was clipped by 3 bases and J by 0 bases; unmatched bases: 6. CDR3 size: 17 residues. CDR3 sequence: CASSWGQSRSYNSPLHF. The CDR3 DNA reads as TGCGCCAGCAGCTGGGGACAGTCACGCTCCTATAATTCACCCCTCCACTTT.

This clonotype was seen ten or more times. V and J are TRBV3-1 and TRBJ2-7; D might be TRBD2 (5 bases). The CDR3 consists of 16 residues. The germline V gene has CDR1 LGHDT and CDR2 YNNKEL (reference sequence). V gave up 4 bases and J gave up 3 bases, with 19 bases separating them. CDR3 sequence (DNA): TGTGCCAGCAGCCCGCTCCCGCGCTCGGGATTCTACGAGCAGTACTTC. Translated: CASSPLPRSGFYEQYF.

This chain connects TRBV30 to TRBJ1-4; 9 nucleotides align to TRBD1. V gave up 4 bases and J gave up 10 bases; unmatched junction bases: 7. This CDR3 region has 13 residues. The germline V gene encodes CDR1 GTSNPN and CDR2 SVGIG (reference sequence). CDR3 bases: TGTGCCTGGATCGACAGGGGGGGAGGAAAACTGTTTTTT. Its translation: CAWIDRGGGKLFF. Drawing the rest from reference TRBV30 and TRBJ1-4, the complete variable domain is SQTIHQWPATLVQPVGSPLSLECTVEGTSNPNLYWYRQAAGRGLQLLFYSVGIGQISSEVPQNLSASRPQDRQFILSSKKLLLSDSGFYLCAWIDRGGGKLFFGSGTQLSVL.

Worth noting for this clonotype: A far more abundant clone sits one base away, making this likely a read error. The chain recombines TRBV7-9 with TRBJ2-7; possibly TRBD2 for D (6 bases). Deletions cut 6 bases from V and 0 bases from J, with 15 bases between. The CDR3 sequence is 15 residues long. From germline, CDR1 is SEHNR and CDR2 FQNEAQ (reference sequence). CDR3 region: CASSLGGVGSYEQYF. The CDR3 DNA sequence: TGTGCCAGCAGTTTGGGCGGGGTGGGCTCCTACGAGCAGTACTTC.

This clonotype has a count of ten or more. V and J are TRBV28 and TRBJ1-2; 9 bases map to TRBD1. This CDR3 comprises 17 residues. CDR1 MDHEN and CDR2 SYDVKM come from the germline V gene. V dropped 1 base and J dropped 7; count of bases not matched to a gene: 13. The CDR3 region is CASSLLLGDREGSGYTF. CDR3 bases: TGTGCCAGCAGTTTATTATTAGGGGACAGGGAAGGCAGTGGCTACACCTTC.

This clonotype was recorded a few times. V usage is TRBV29-1 and J usage is TRBJ2-5; possibly TRBD2 for D (5 bases). V was cut by 4 bases and J by 5 bases, with 11 bases left in between. Per the germline V gene, CDR1 is SQVTM and CDR2 is ANQGSEA. The CDR3 spans 12 residues. DNA of the CDR3: TGCAGCGTTGCGGCTAGCTGGGAGACCCAGTACTTC. It translates to CSVAASWETQYF. The full variable domain, completed using reference TRBV29-1 and TRBJ2-5, is SAVISQKPSRDICQRGTSLTIQCQVDSQVTMMFWYRQQPGQSLTLIATANQGSEATYESGFVIDKFPISRPNLTFSTLTVSNMSPEDSSIYLCSVAASWETQYFGPGTRLLVL.

This clonotype was seen a handful of times. CDR3 coding DNA: TGCAGTGCTAGAGATCGCCCTTATGGCTACACCTTC. Its translation is CSARDRPYGYTF. The J gene is TRBJ1-2, the V gene TRBV20-1; D gene uncertain. The CDR3 consists of 12 residues. The V end lost 0 bases, the J end lost 5 bases, and 7 bases lay between the germline ends. CDR1 is DFQATT, CDR2 SNEGSKA, per germline (reference sequence).

This clonotype has just a few counts. In DNA, the CDR3 is TGTGCCTGGAGGTGGCTAGCGGGGGCCGGAGATACGCAGTATTTT. It codes for CAWRWLAGAGDTQYF. This chain uses TRBV30 with TRBJ2-3; 10 bases are shared with TRBD2. Losses at the gene ends were 3 bases for V and 5 bases for J; bases not matched to a gene: 8. The germline gives CDR1 GTSNPN, CDR2 SVGIG (reference sequence). The CDR3 consists of 15 residues.

This clonotype was picked up many times. This chain uses TRBV30 with TRBJ1-4; TRBD1 is a possible D gene (6 bases). V lost 2 bases to trimming and J lost 4 bases, with 8 bases between them. Germline CDR1 and CDR2: GTSNPN and SVGIG (reference sequence). The CDR3 spans 13 residues. The CDR3 region has the DNA TGTGCCTGGAGTAGACAGGTTAATGAAAAACTGTTTTTT. This gives the protein CAWSRQVNEKLFF.